This TCR beta chain was identified in a study of vaccination and CD4 T cells after COVID-19. Study background: Typically, post-vaccine samples were obtained a median approximately 70 days after dose two, within a range of 14 to 241.

Treatment meaning: roughly 10-day PBMC culture with coronavirus spike peptide pools or control peptides (ViraFEST assay). Alongside roughly 10 IU/ml IL-2 and 7.5 to 10 ug/ml peptide pools, PBMCs were cultured at a few million per well. This clonotype occurred a few times. The antigen remains unidentified. V was clipped by 5 bases and J by 6 bases, with 5 bases between them. This CDR3 region has 11 residues. Sequencing of DNA taken from cultured CD4+ T cells relied on the Oncomine TCR Beta short-read assay. TCRdb re-called the PCR reads through MiXCR, storing one row per CDR3 protein. Among 15,000 to 20,000 distinct CDR3 sequences, around 40% were seen once, and the ten largest hold about 27%.

The chain is built from TRBV12-3 or TRBV12-4 and TRBJ1-3; D unclear. Sequencing used CD4+ T cells from blood, cultured in vitro, obtained before SARS-CoV-2 vaccination. The receptor's source is a human donor who received a COVID-19 vaccine. The CDR3 reads CASSIQNTIYF. The CDR3 coding sequence is TGTGCCAGCAGTATTCAAAACACCATATATTTT.